This TCR beta chain was sequenced for a study of metastatic and nonmetastatic thyroid tumors. Overall study context: For malignant and benign thyroid patients, tumor or nodule tissue and blood were the sources whose repertoires were compared.

In the authors' workflow: CDR3 differences across clinicopathological groups were used to build a distant-metastasis classifier for papillary thyroid cancer. TCRdb reprocessed the PCR reads via MiXCR. Clone size and V and J calls follow TCRdb, not the original study. The sample includes about 5,600 clones, about 30% seen only once; the top ten take around a fifth. The table lists this clone with many counts. The antigen is not known. One junction end disagrees with the germline gene, perhaps due to a read error. Ahead of thyroid surgery, no patient had received treatment of any kind. Study-wide results and limits: For both blood and tumor, malignant thyroid tumors reportedly showed significantly higher TCR beta diversity than benign nodules did.

The germline CDR1 and CDR2 sequences are SGHRS and YFSETQ. The CDR3 extends over 8 amino acids. The sequencing sample was made of adjacent normal tissue. V and J are TRBV5-1 and TRBJ2-6; D remains unclear. The receptor's source is a female donor with papillary thyroid cancer or a benign thyroid nodule (not recorded which). Some clones in this sample may be carry-over from other donors' samples. The CDR3 nucleotides read TGCGCCAGCAGCCCTCCGGGTTTC. Translated, it gives CASSPPGF.